This T cell receptor (beta chain) was found in a study of post-analysis software for immune sequencing data. A word on this clonotype: The antigen is unknown.

Incorporated into the TCR beta cDNA libraries were unique molecular identifiers, which served to reduce PCR and sequencing biases. Once 1 to 10 million T cells were used, about 490,000 cDNA molecules resulted. One entry per CDR3 protein results from TCRdb running MiXCR on the PCR reads. The sample has hundreds of thousands of distinct CDR3 sequences; roughly three fifths are singletons. V lost 6 bases to trimming and J lost 0 bases; unmatched junction nucleotides: 18. This CDR3 is 20 amino acids long. Study conclusions and caveats: Among multiple sclerosis patients, normalized Chao1 diversity was significantly below that of controls. There were a few TRBV segments more frequent in patients than controls, and TRBV5-6, TRBV5-1 and TRBV20-1 were among them.

The V and J genes are TRBV12-3 or TRBV12-4 and TRBJ2-1; TRBD2 aligns across 9 bases. Sequencing was performed on blood. This receptor was identified in a girl aged 2 to 9 with multiple sclerosis. CDR3 DNA: TGTGCCAGCAGCCTCTTTCCCCGGGCTAGCGGGACCAGCTCCTACAATGAGCAGTTCTTC. It specifies CASSLFPRASGTSSYNEQFF.